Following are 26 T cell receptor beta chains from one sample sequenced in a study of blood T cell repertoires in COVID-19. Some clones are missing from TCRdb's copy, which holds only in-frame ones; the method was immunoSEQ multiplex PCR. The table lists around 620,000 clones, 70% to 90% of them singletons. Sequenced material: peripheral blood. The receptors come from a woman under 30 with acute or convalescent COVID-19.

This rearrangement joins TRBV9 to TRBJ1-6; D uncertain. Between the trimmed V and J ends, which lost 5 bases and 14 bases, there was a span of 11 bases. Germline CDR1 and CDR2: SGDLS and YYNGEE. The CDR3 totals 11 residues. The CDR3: CASSRGTALHF. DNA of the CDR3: TGTGCCAGCAGTCGGGGAACAGCCCTCCACTTT.

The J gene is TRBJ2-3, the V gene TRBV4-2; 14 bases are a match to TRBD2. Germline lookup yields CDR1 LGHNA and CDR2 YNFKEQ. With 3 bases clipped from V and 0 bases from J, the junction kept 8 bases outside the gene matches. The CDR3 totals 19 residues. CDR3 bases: TGTGCCAGCAGCCAGGAGACTAGCGGGGGGGCCTTTAGCACAGATACGCAGTATTTT. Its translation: CASSQETSGGAFSTDTQYF.

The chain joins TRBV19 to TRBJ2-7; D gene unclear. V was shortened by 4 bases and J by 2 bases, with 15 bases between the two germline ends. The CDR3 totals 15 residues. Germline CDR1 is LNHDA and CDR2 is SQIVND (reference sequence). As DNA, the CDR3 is TGTGCCAGTAGTACCCTCAGAGGCCGAACCTACGAGCAGTACTTC. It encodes CASSTLRGRTYEQYF. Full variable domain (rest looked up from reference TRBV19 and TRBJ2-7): DGGITQSPKYLFRKEGQNVTLSCEQNLNHDAMYWYRQDPGQGLRLIYYSQIVNDFQKGDIAEGYSVSREKKESFPLTVTSAQKNPTAFYLCASSTLRGRTYEQYFGPGTRLTVT.

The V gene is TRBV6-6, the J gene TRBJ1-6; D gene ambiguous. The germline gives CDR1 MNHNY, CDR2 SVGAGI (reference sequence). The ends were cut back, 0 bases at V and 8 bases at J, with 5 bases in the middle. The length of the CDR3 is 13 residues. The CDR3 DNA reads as TGTGCCAGCAGTTACTCGGAGGATTCACCCCTCCACTTT. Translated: CASSYSEDSPLHF.

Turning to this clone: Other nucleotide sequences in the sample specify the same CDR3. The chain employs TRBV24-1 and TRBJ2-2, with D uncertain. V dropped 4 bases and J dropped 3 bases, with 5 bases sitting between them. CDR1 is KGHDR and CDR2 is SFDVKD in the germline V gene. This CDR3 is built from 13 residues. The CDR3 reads CATSDPDTGELFF. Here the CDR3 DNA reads TGTGCCACCAGTGACCCAGACACCGGGGAGCTGTTTTTT.

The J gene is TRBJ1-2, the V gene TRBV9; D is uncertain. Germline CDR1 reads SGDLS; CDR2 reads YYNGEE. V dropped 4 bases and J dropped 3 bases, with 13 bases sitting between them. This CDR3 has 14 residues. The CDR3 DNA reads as TGTGCCAGCAGCCCATTTGGCAGTGACTATGGCTACACCTTC. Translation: CASSPFGSDYGYTF.

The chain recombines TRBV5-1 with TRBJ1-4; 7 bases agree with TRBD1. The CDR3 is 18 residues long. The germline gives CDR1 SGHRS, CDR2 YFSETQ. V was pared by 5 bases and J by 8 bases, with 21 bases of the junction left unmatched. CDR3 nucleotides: TGCGCCAGCAGGAGGGGGCAGACTCGTAACGTGGGTCTAGAAAAACTGTTTTTT. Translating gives CASRRGQTRNVGLEKLFF.

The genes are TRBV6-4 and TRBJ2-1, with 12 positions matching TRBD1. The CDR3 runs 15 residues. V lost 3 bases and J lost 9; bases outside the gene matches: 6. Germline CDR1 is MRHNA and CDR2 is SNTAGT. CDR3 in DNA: TGTGCCAGCAGTGAATCCGGGACAGGGGGCCGTGAGCAGTTCTTC. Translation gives CASSESGTGGREQFF.

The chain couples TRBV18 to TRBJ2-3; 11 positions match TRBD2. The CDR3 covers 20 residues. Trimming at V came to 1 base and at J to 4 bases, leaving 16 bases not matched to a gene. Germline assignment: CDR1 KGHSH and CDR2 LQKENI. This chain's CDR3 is CASSPRRSSGGTSDSDTQYF. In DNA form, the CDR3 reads TGTGCCAGCTCACCACGTCGTTCTAGCGGGGGGACATCGGATTCAGATACGCAGTATTTT. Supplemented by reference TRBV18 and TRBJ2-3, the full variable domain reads NAGVMQNPRHLVRRRGQEARLRCSPMKGHSHVYWYRQLPEEGLKFMVYLQKENIIDESGMPKERFSAEFPKEGPSILRIQQVVRGDSAAYFCASSPRRSSGGTSDSDTQYFGPGTRLTVL.

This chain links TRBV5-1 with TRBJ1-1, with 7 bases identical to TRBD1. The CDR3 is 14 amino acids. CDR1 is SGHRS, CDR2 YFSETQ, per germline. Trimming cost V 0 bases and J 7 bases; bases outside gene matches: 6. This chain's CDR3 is CASSLVTGTVEAFF. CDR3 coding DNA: TGCGCCAGCAGCTTGGTAACCGGGACAGTTGAAGCTTTCTTT.

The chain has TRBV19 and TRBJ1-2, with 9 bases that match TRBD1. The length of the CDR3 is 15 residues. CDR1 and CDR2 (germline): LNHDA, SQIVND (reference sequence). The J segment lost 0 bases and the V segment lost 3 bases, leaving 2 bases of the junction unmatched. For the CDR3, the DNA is TGTGCCAGTAGTATTGGGACAGGGCCTAACTATGGCTACACCTTC. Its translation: CASSIGTGPNYGYTF.

In DNA, the CDR3 is TGTGCCAGCTCACCAGAGAGGGCGGCAAATCAGCCCCAGCATTTT. Residues: CASSPERAANQPQHF. The chain carries TRBV18 and TRBJ1-5; the D is unclear. Germline assignment: CDR1 KGHSH and CDR2 LQKENI. V lost 2 bases, J lost 4 bases, and 12 bases lay in between. The length of the CDR3 is 15 residues. Full variable domain (missing parts from reference TRBV18 and TRBJ1-5): NAGVMQNPRHLVRRRGQEARLRCSPMKGHSHVYWYRQLPEEGLKFMVYLQKENIIDESGMPKERFSAEFPKEGPSILRIQQVVRGDSAAYFCASSPERAANQPQHFGDGTRLSIL.

CDR3 amino acids: CASSTNRLSGGADTQYF. The CDR3 DNA is TGTGCCAGCAGCACAAACCGACTAAGCGGGGGGGCGGATACGCAGTATTTT. The V call is TRBV7-3, the J call TRBJ2-3, with 10 bases identical to TRBD2. This CDR3 comprises 17 residues. Germline V gene lookup returns CDR1 SGHTA and CDR2 FQGTGA. V was clipped by 5 bases and J by 6 bases; unmatched bases: 14.

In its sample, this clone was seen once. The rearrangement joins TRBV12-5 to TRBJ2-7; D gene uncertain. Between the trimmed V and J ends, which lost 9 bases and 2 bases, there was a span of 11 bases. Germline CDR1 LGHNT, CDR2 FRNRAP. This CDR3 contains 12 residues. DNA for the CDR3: TGTGCTAGCAGGCAAGGAACCTACGAGCAGTACTTC. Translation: CASRQGTYEQYF.

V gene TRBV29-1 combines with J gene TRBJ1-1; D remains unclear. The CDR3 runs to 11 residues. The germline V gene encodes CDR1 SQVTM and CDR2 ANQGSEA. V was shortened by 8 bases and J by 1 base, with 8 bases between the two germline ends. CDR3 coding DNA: TGCAGCACTGACACGAACACTGAAGCTTTCTTT. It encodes CSTDTNTEAFF. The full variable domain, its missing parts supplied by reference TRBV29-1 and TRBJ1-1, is SAVISQKPSRDICQRGTSLTIQCQVDSQVTMMFWYRQQPGQSLTLIATANQGSEATYESGFVIDKFPISRPNLTFSTLTVSNMSPEDSSIYLCSTDTNTEAFFGQGTRLTVV.

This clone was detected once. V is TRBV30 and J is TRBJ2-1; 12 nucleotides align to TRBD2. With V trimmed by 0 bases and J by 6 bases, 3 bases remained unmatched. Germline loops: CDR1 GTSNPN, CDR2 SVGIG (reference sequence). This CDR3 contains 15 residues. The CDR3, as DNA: TGTGCCTGGAGTGTACTAGCGGGGGGTCCCAATGAGCAGTTCTTC. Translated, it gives CAWSVLAGGPNEQFF.

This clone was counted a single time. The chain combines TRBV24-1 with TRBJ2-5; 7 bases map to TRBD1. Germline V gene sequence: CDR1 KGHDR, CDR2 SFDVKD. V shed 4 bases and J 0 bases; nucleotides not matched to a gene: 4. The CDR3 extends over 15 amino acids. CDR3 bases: TGTGCCACCAGTGACCCGGACAGGTACCAAGAGACCCAGTACTTC. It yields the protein CATSDPDRYQETQYF.

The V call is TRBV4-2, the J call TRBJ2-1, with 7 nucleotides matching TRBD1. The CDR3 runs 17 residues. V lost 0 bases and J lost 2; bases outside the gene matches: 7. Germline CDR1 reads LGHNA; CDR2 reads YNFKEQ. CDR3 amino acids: CASSQDKRQGPYNEQFF. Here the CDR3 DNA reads TGTGCCAGCAGCCAAGATAAAAGACAGGGCCCCTACAATGAGCAGTTCTTC.

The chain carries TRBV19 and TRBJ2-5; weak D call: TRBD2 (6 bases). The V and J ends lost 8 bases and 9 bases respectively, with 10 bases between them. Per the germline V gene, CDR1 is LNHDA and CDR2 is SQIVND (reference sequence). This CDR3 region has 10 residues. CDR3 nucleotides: TGTGCCAGTGGACCGGGGGCCCAGTACTTC. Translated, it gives CASGPGAQYF. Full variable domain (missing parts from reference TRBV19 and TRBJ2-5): DGGITQSPKYLFRKEGQNVTLSCEQNLNHDAMYWYRQDPGQGLRLIYYSQIVNDFQKGDIAEGYSVSREKKESFPLTVTSAQKNPTAFYLCASGPGAQYFGPGTRLLVL.

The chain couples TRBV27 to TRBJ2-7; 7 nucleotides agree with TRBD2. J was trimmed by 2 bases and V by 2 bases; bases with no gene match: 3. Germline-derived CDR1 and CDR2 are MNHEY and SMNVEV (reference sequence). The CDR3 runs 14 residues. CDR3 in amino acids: CASSLRGRAYEQYF. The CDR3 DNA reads TGTGCCAGCAGTTTACGAGGGAGGGCCTACGAGCAGTACTTC.

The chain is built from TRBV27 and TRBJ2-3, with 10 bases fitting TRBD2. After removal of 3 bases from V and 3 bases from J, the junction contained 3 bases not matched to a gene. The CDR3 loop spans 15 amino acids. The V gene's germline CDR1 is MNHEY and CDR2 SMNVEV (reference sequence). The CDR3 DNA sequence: TGTGCCAGCAGTTTTATTAGCGGGGGGACAGATACGCAGTATTTT. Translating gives CASSFISGGTDTQYF.

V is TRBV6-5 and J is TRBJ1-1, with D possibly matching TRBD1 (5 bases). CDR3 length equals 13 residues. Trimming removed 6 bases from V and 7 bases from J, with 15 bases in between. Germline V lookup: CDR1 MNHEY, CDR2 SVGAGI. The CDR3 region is CASRLDRIGEAFF. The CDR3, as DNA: TGTGCCAGCAGACTCGACAGAATCGGTGAAGCTTTCTTT.

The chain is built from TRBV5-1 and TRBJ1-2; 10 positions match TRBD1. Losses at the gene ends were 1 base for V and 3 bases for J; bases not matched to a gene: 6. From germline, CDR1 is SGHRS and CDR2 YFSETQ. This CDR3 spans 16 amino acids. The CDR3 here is CASSLKETGGDYGYTF. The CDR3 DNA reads TGCGCCAGCAGCTTGAAAGAGACAGGGGGCGACTATGGCTACACCTTC.

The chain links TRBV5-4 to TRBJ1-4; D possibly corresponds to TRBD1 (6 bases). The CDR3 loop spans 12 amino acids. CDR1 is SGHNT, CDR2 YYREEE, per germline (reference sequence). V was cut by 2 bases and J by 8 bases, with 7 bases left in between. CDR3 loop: CASSLGTEKLFF. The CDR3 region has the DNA TGTGCCAGCAGCTTAGGGACAGAAAAACTGTTTTTT. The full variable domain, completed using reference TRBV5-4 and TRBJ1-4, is ETGVTQSPTHLIKTRGQQVTLRCSSQSGHNTVSWYQQALGQGPQFIFQYYREEENGRGNFPPRFSGLQFPNYSSELNVNALELDDSALYLCASSLGTEKLFFGSGTQLSVL.

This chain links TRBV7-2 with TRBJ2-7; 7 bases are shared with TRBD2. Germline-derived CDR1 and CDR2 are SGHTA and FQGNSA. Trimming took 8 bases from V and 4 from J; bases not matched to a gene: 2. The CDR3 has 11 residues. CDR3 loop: CASGGGYEQYF. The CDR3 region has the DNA TGTGCCAGCGGGGGGGGTTACGAGCAGTACTTC.

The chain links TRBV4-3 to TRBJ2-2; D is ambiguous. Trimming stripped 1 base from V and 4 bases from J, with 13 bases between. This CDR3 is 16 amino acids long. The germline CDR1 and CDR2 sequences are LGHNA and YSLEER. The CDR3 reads CASSQAAAATTGELFF. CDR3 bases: TGCGCCAGCAGCCAAGCGGCGGCGGCCACCACCGGGGAGCTGTTTTTT.